This T cell receptor beta chain was captured by sequencing in a study of blood T cell repertoires in COVID-19. Study-wide background: The United States, Italy and Spain provided the acute and convalescent COVID-19 samples. The cDNA or gDNA used as material had been derived from T cells, B-cell-depleted T cells, or PBMCs.

In the original analysis: Estimation of nucleated cell counts relied on the amplification of reference gene primers. This table comes from immunoSEQ multiplex PCR, and its TCRdb copy is limited to in-frame clones, with some not included. From that table come the V and J calls and clone size; the DNA was used to work out D and trimming. This sample carries approximately 85,000 clones, around 90% of them seen once, and the ten largest clones take approximately 0.98%. The germline V gene has CDR1 MNHEY and CDR2 SVGAGI. The CDR3 has 14 residues. The V gene lost 5 bases and the J gene lost 5 bases, with 15 bases spanning the gap.

Sequencing input: peripheral blood. This TCR was sampled from a woman between 50 and 59 years old in a cohort sampled during active COVID-19. The V call is TRBV6-5, the J call TRBJ1-1, with D tentatively TRBD1 (6 bases). CDR3 in amino acids: CASSPTGFGTEAFF. The CDR3 nucleotides are TGTGCCAGCAGTCCTACAGGGTTCGGGACTGAAGCTTTCTTT.